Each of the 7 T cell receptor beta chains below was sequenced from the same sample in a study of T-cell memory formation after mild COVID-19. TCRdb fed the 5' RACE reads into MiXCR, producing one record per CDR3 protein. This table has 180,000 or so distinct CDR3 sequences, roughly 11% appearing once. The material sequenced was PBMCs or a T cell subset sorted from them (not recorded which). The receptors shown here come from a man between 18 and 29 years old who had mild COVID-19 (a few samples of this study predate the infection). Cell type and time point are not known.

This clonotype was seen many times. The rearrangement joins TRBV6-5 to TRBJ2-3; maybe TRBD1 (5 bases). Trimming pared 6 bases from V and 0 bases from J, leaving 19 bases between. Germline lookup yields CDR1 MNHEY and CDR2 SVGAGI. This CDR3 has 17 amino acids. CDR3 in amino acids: CASSQMGLAISTDTQYF. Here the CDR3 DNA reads TGTGCCAGCAGCCAAATGGGGCTGGCGATTAGCACAGATACGCAGTATTTT.

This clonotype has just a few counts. The CDR3 sequence: CASSTADTQYF. The CDR3 nucleotides are TGTGCCAGCAGCACAGCAGATACGCAGTATTTT. This chain joins TRBV9 and TRBJ2-3; no clear D gene. Germline loops: CDR1 SGDLS, CDR2 YYNGEE. Trimming took 4 bases from V and 4 from J, leaving 4 bases between them. The CDR3 is made up of 11 amino acids.

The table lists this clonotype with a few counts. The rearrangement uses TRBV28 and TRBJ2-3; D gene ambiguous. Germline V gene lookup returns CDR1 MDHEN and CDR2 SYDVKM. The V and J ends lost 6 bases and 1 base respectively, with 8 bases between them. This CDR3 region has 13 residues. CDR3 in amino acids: CASRRPGTDTQYF. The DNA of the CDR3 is TGTGCCAGCAGGCGCCCGGGCACAGATACGCAGTATTTT.

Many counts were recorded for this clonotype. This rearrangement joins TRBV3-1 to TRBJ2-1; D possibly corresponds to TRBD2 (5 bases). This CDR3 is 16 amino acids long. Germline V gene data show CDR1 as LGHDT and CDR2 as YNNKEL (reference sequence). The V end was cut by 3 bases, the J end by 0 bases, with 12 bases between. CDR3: CASSHRTANSYNEQFF. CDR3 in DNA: TGTGCCAGCAGCCACCGGACTGCGAACTCCTACAATGAGCAGTTCTTC.

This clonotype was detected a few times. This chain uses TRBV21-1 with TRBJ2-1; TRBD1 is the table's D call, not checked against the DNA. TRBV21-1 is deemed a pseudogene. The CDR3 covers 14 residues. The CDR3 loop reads CASSKSPDLDEQFF. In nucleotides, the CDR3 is TGTGCCAGCAGCAAATCCCCCGATCTAGATGAGCAGTTCTTC.

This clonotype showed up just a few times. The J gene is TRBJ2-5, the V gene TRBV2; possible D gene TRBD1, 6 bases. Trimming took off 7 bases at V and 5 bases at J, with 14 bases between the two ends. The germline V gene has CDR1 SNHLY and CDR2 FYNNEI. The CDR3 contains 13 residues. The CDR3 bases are TGTGCCAGCAACAGGGAGAGGGGGGAGACCCAGTACTTC. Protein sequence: CASNRERGETQYF.

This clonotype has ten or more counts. The CDR3 reads CASSLTGSTDTQYF. CDR3 coding DNA: TGTGCCAGCAGCTTGACAGGGTCCACAGATACGCAGTATTTT. The chain employs TRBV7-9 and TRBJ2-3; 7 bases line up with TRBD1. The CDR3 is 14 amino acids. The junction had 2 bases not matched to a gene; V was cut back by 3 bases and J by 2 bases. CDR1 is SEHNR, CDR2 FQNEAQ, per germline (reference sequence).